The source of this T cell receptor (beta chain) is a study of follicular helper T cells after annual influenza vaccination. CDR3 length: 16 amino acids. V lost 5 bases, J lost 8 bases, and 10 bases stayed unmatched. CDR1 is SGHTA and CDR2 is FQGNSA in the germline V gene. The method was immunoSEQ multiplex PCR; TCRdb's version includes in-frame clones alone and lacks a portion of them. The sample has about 11,000 clones, around 80% seen once. This chain links TRBV7-2 with TRBJ1-4, with 11 positions matching TRBD1. The TCR sequence derives from an adult who received the influenza vaccine. Sequenced material: CXCR5- memory CD4+ T cells sorted from blood, taken 6 weeks after influenza vaccination. CDR3 bases: TGTGCCAGCAGCCGCGGACAGGGGGCCTTTGGAGAAAAACTGTTTTTT. Protein product: CASSRGQGAFGEKLFF.